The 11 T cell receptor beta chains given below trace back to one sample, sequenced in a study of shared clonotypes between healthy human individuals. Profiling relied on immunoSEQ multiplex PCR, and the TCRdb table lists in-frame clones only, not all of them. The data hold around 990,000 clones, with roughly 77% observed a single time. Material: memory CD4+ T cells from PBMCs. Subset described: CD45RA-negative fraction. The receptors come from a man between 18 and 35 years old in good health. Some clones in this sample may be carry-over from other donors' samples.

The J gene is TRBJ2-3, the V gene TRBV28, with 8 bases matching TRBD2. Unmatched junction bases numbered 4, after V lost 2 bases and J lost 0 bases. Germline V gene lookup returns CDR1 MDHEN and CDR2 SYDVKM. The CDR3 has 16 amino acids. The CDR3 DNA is TGTGCCAGCAGTTTACTGGGCGGGGGGAGCACAGATACGCAGTATTTT. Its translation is CASSLLGGGSTDTQYF.

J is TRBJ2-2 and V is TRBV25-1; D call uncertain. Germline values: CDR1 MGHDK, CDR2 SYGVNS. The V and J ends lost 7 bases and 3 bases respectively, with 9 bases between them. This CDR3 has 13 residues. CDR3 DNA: TGTGCCAGCACCGGTCCCTACACCGGGGAGCTGTTTTTT. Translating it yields CASTGPYTGELFF.

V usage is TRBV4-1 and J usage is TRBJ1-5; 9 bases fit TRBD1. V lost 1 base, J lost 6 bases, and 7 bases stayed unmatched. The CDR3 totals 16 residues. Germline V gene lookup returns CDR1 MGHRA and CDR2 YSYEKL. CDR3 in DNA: TGCGCCAGCAGCCAAGGGCAGGACAGGGGCCCTCAGCCCCAGCATTTT. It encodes CASSQGQDRGPQPQHF.

The CDR3 nucleotides are TGTGCCAGCAGCTCTTACCTAGCGGGAGGCACAGATACGCAGTATTTT. Encoded protein: CASSSYLAGGTDTQYF. The rearrangement links TRBV5-6 to TRBJ2-3; 10 bases match TRBD2. The J segment lost 1 base and the V segment lost 3 bases, leaving 5 bases of the junction unmatched. The CDR3 has 16 amino acids. Germline assignment: CDR1 SGHDT and CDR2 YYEEEE.

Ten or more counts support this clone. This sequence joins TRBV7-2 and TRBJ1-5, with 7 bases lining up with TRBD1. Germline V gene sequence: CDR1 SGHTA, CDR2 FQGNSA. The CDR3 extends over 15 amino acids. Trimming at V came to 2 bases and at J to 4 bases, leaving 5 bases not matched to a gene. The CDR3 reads CASSLRGRVNQPQHF. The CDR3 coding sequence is TGTGCCAGCAGCTTAAGGGGGCGAGTTAATCAGCCCCAGCATTTT. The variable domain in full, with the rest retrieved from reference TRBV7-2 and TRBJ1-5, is GAGVSQSPSNKVTEKGKDVELRCDPISGHTALYWYRQSLGQGLEFLIYFQGNSAPDKSGLPSDRFSAERTGGSVSTLTIQRTQQEDSAVYLCASSLRGRVNQPQHFGDGTRLSIL.

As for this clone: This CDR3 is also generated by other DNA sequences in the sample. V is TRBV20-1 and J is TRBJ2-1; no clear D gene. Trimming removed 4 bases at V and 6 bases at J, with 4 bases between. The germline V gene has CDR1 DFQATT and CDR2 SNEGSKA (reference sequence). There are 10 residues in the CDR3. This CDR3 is CSATINEQFF. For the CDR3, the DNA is TGCAGTGCTACAATCAATGAGCAGTTCTTC.

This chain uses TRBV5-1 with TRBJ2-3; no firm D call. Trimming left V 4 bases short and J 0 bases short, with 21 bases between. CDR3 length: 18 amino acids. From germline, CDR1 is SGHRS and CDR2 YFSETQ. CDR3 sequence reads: CASSTGITHDPSTDTQYF. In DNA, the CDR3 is TGCGCCAGCAGCACCGGTATAACTCATGATCCTAGCACAGATACGCAGTATTTT.

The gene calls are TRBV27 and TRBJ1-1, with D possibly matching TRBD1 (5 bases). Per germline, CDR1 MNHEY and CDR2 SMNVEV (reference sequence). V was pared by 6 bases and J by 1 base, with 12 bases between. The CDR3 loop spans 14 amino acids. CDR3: CASSGHQSNTEAFF. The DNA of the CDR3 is TGTGCCAGCAGCGGACACCAGTCGAACACTGAAGCTTTCTTT.

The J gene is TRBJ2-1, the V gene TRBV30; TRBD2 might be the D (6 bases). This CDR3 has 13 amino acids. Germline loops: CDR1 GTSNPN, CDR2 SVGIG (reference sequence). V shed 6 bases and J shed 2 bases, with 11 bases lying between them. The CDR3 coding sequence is TGTGCCTGTGGGCGGGACCCCTACAATGAGCAGTTCTTC. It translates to CACGRDPYNEQFF.

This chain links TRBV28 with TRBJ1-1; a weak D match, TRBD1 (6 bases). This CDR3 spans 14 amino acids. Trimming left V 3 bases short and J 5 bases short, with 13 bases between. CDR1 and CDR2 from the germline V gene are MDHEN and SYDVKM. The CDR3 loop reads CASSFSGEGTEAFF. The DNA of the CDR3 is TGTGCCAGCAGTTTTTCAGGGGAAGGGACTGAAGCTTTCTTT.

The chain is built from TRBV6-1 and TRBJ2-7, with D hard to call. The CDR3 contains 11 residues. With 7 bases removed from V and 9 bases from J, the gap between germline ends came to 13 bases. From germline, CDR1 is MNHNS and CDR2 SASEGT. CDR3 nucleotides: TGTGCCAGCAAAGGTCTCTGGGGGCAGTACTTC. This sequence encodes CASKGLWGQYF.